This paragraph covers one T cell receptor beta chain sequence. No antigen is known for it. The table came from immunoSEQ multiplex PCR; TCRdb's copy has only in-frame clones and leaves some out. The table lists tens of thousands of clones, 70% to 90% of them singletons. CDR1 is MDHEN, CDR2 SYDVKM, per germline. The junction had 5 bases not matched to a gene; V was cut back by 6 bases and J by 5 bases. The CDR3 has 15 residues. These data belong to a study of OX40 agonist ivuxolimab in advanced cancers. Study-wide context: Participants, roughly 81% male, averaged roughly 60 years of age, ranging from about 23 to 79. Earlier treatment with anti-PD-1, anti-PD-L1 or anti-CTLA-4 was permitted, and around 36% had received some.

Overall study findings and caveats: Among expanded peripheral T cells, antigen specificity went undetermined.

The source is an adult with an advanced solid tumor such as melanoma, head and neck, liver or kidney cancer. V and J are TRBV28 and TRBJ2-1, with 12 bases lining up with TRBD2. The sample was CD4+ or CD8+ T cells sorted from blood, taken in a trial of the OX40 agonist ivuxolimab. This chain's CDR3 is CASRPGLAGNNEQFF. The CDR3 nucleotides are TGTGCCAGCAGGCCCGGACTAGCGGGGAACAATGAGCAGTTCTTC.